This is a list of T cell receptor beta chains from one sample in a study of tumour-infiltrating T cells in Burkitt lymphoma. The method was immunoSEQ multiplex PCR; TCRdb's version includes in-frame clones alone and lacks a portion of them. The repertoire holds 6,300 or so clones, with around 9.1% as singletons. The sample was tumor tissue. These receptors were obtained from a human donor with diffuse large B-cell lymphoma. The CDR3 runs from the conserved cysteine through the conserved F or W. The D gene is left open where the match is weak. Clone size is not always given. Where it is, it says once, few, many or a class for expanded clones.

v_call	clone_size	d_call	j_call	cdr3_aa	cdr3_nt
TRBV18	NA	TRBD2	TRBJ2-2	CASSPPTSGSTGELFF	TGTGCCAGCTCACCACCGACTAGCGGCAGCACCGGGGAGCTGTTTTTT
TRBV6-1	few	NA	TRBJ2-3	CASTTVRGSTDTQYF	TGTGCCAGTACGACAGTTCGGGGTAGCACAGATACGCAGTATTTT
TRBV25-1	few	NA	TRBJ1-1	CASGRVNTEAFF	TGTGCCAGCGGAAGGGTGAACACTGAAGCTTTCTTT
TRBV5-1	few	TRBD1	TRBJ2-1	CASSYAWTGSYNEQFF	TGCGCCAGCAGCTACGCATGGACAGGGAGCTACAATGAGCAGTTCTTC
TRBV5-1	few	NA	TRBJ1-4	CASSPIPTNEKLFF	TGCGCCAGCAGCCCCATACCAACTAATGAAAAACTGTTTTTT
TRBV18	NA	TRBD1	TRBJ1-2	CASSPLSNWFHRGFGGYTF	TGTGCCAGCTCACCACTAAGCAATTGGTTCCACAGGGGTTTTGGTGGCTACACCTTC
TRBV5-6	few	NA	TRBJ1-1	CASSSGDRTNEAFF	TGTGCCAGCAGCTCAGGTGACAGGACTAATGAAGCTTTCTTT
TRBV30	few	TRBD1	TRBJ2-5	CAWRSGTAIQETQYF	TGTGCCTGGAGGTCCGGGACAGCGATTCAAGAGACCCAGTACTTC
TRBV10-3	NA	NA	TRBJ1-2	CAISEQVERGGYTF	TGTGCCATCAGTGAGCAGGTCGAGCGGGGTGGCTACACCTTC
TRBV5-6	NA	TRBD2	TRBJ2-5	CASSLGLGGFQETQYF	TGTGCCAGCAGCTTGGGCCTGGGAGGGTTCCAAGAGACCCAGTACTTC
TRBV4-2	few	TRBD2	TRBJ2-1	CASSQDTSGGYNEQFF	TGTGCCAGCAGCCAAGATACTAGCGGGGGGTACAATGAGCAGTTCTTC
TRBV5-1	few	TRBD1	TRBJ2-1	CASSANTWTGGNEQFF	TGCGCCAGCAGCGCAAACACTTGGACAGGGGGCAATGAGCAGTTCTTC
TRBV7-8	NA	NA	TRBJ1-1	CASGLGGNTEAFF	TGTGCCAGCGGCTTGGGGGGCAACACTGAAGCTTTCTTT
TRBV5-5	few	NA	TRBJ2-7	CASSWDLSFEQYF	TGTGCCAGCAGCTGGGACCTCTCGTTTGAGCAGTACTTC
TRBV4-1	few	NA	TRBJ1-2	CASSQEPSIYGYTF	TGCGCCAGCAGCCAAGAGCCCAGCATTTATGGCTACACCTTC